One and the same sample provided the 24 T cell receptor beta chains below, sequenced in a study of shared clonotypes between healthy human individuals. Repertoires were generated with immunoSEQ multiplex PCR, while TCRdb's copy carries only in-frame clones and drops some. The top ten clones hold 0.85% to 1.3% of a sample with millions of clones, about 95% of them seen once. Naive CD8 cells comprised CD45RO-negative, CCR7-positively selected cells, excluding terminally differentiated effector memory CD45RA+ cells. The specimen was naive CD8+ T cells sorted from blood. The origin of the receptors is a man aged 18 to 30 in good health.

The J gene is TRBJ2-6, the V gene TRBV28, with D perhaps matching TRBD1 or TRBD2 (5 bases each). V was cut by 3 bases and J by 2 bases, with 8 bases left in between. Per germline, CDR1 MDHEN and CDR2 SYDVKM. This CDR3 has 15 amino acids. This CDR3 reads CASSLRGAGANVLTF. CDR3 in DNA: TGTGCCAGCAGTTTGAGGGGAGCTGGGGCCAACGTCCTGACTTTC.

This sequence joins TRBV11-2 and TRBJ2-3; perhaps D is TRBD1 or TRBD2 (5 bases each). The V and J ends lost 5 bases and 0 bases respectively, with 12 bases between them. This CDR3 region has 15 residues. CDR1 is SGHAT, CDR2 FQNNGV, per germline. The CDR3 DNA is TGTGCCAGCAGCATACCGGGACCAAGCACAGATACGCAGTATTTT. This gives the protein CASSIPGPSTDTQYF.

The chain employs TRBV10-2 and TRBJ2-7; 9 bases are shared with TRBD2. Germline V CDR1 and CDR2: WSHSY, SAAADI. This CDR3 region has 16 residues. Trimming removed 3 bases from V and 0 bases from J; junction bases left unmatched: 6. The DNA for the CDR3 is TGCGCCAGCAGTGAAAGTATAGCGGGAGCCTCCTACGAGCAGTACTTC. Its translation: CASSESIAGASYEQYF.

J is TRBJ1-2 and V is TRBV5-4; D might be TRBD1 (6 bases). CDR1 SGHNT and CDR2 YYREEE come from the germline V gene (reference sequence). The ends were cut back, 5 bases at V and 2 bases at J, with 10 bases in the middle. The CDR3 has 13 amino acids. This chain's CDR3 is CASRSGQNYGYTF. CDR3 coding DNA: TGTGCCAGCAGATCCGGACAGAACTATGGCTACACCTTC.

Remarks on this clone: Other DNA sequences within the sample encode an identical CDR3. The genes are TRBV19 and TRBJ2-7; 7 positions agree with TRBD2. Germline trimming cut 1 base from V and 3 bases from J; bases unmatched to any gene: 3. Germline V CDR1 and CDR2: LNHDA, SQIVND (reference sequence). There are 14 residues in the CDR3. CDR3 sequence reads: CASSIGLADYEQYF. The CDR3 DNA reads TGTGCCAGTAGTATAGGTCTAGCGGACTACGAGCAGTACTTC.

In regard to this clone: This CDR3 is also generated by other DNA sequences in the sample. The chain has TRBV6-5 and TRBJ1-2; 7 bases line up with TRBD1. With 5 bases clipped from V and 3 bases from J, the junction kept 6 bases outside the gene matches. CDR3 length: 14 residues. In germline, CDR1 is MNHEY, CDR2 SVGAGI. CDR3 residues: CASSETGEYYGYTF. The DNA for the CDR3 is TGTGCCAGCAGTGAAACAGGGGAATACTATGGCTACACCTTC.

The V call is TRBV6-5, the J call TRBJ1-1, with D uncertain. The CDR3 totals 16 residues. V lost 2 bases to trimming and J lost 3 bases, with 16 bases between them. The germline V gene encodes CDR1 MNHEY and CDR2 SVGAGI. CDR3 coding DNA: TGTGCCAGCAGTTACCAACGGGGTTTGAGGGACACTGAAGCTTTCTTT. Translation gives CASSYQRGLRDTEAFF.

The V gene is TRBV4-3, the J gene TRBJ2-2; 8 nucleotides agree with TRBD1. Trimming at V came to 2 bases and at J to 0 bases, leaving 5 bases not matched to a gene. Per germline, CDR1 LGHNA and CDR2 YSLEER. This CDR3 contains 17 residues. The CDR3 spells CASSQPGQGSNTGELFF. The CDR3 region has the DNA TGCGCCAGCAGCCAACCCGGACAGGGATCGAACACCGGGGAGCTGTTTTTT.

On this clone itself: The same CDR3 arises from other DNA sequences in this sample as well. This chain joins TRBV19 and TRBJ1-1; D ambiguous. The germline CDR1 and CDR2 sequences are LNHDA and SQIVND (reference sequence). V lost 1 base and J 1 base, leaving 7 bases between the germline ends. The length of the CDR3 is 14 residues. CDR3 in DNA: TGTGCCAGTAGTATAGGTGGAGGGAACACTGAAGCTTTCTTT. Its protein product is CASSIGGGNTEAFF.

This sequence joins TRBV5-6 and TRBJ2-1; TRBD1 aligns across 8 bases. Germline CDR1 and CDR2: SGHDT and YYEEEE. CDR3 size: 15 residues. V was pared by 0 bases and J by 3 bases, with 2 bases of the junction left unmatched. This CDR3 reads CASSLGGQGYNEQFF. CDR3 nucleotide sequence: TGTGCCAGCAGCTTGGGAGGACAGGGCTACAATGAGCAGTTCTTC.

The CDR3 DNA follows: TGTGCCAGCAGCCCGTTATGGGCGGGAGAATATGTTGAGCAGTTCTTC. It encodes CASSPLWAGEYVEQFF. The chain combines TRBV9 with TRBJ2-1, with 7 bases fitting TRBD2. This CDR3 contains 16 residues. V dropped 4 bases and J dropped 9; count of bases not matched to a gene: 16. Germline CDR1 is SGDLS and CDR2 is YYNGEE.

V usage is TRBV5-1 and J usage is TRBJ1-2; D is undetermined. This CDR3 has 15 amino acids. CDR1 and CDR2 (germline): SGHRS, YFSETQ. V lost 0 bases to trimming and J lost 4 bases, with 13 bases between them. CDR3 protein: CASSLAASPPYGYTF. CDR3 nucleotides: TGCGCCAGCAGCTTGGCAGCATCCCCCCCCTATGGCTACACCTTC.

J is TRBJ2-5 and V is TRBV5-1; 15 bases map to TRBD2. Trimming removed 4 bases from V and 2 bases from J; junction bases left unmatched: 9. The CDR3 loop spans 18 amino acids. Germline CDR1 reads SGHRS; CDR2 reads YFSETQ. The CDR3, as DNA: TGCGCCAGCAGCCCGACGGGACTAGCGGGGGGTCTACAAGAGACCCAGTACTTC. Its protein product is CASSPTGLAGGLQETQYF. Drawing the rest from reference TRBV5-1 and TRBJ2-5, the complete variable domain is KAGVTQTPRYLIKTRGQQVTLSCSPISGHRSVSWYQQTPGQGLQFLFEYFSETQRNKGNFPGRFSGRQFSNSRSEMNVSTLELGDSALYLCASSPTGLAGGLQETQYFGPGTRLLVL.

This CDR3 reads CASSLGPGTGLFEQFF. The DNA of the CDR3 is TGTGCCAGCAGCTTAGGGCCCGGGACAGGGTTGTTCGAGCAGTTCTTC. The chain uses TRBV11-2 and TRBJ2-1; TRBD1 matches 9 bases. V lost 1 base, J lost 10 bases, and 11 bases stayed unmatched. The germline V gene has CDR1 SGHAT and CDR2 FQNNGV. The CDR3 runs to 16 residues.

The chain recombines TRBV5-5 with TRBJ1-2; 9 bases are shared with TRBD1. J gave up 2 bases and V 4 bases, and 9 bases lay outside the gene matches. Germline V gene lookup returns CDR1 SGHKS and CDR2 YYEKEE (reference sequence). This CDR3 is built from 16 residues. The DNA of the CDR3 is TGTGCCAGCAGCCCCCGGGACAGGGACCCAAACTATGGCTACACCTTC. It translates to CASSPRDRDPNYGYTF.

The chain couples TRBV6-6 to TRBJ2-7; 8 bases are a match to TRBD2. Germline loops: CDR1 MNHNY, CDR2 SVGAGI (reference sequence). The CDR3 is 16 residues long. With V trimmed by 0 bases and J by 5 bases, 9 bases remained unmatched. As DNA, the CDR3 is TGTGCCAGCAGTTACTCGAACCGGGAGGGCCTCGACGAGCAGTACTTC. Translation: CASSYSNREGLDEQYF.

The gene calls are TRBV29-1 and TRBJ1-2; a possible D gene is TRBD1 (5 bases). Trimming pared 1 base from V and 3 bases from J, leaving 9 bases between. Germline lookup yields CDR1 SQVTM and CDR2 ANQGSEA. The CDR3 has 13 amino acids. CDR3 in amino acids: CSVEAGRDYGYTF. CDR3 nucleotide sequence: TGCAGCGTTGAAGCGGGCAGGGACTATGGCTACACCTTC.

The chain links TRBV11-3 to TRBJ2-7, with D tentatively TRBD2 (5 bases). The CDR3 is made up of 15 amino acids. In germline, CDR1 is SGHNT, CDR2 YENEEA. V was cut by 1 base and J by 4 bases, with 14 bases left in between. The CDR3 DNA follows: TGTGCCAGCAGCTTAGGAATTAGGGAGAAGTACGAGCAGTACTTC. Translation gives CASSLGIREKYEQYF.

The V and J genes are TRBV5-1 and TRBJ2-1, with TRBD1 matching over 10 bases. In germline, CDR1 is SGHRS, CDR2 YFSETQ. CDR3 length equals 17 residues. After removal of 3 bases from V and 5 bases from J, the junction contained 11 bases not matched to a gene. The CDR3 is CASSSTTGGTFDNEQFF. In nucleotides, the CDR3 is TGCGCCAGCAGCTCCACGACAGGGGGCACCTTCGACAATGAGCAGTTCTTC. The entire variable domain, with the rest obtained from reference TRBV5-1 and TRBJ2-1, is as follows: KAGVTQTPRYLIKTRGQQVTLSCSPISGHRSVSWYQQTPGQGLQFLFEYFSETQRNKGNFPGRFSGRQFSNSRSEMNVSTLELGDSALYLCASSSTTGGTFDNEQFFGPGTRLTVL.

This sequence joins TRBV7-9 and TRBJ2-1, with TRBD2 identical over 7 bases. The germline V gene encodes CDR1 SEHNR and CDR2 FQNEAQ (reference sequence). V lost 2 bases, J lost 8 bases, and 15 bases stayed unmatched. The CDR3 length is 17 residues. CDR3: CASSLQTMTGGSDEQFF. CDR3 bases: TGTGCCAGCAGCTTACAAACTATGACGGGAGGTAGCGATGAGCAGTTCTTC.

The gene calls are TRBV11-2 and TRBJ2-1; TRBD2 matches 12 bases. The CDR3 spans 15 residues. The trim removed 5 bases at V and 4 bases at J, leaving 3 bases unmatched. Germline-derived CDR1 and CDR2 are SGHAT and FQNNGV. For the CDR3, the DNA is TGTGCCAGCAGCGATCTAGCGGGAGGGTACAATGAGCAGTTCTTC. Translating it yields CASSDLAGGYNEQFF. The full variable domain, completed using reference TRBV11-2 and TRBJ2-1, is EAGVAQSPRYKIIEKRQSVAFWCNPISGHATLYWYQQILGQGPKLLIQFQNNGVVDDSQLPKDRFSAERLKGVDSTLKIQPAKLEDSAVYLCASSDLAGGYNEQFFGPGTRLTVL.

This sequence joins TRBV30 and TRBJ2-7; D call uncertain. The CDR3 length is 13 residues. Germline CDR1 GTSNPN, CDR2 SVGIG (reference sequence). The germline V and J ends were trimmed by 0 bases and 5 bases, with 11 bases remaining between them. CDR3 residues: CAWSVGRWDEQYF. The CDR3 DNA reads TGTGCCTGGAGTGTAGGCAGGTGGGACGAGCAGTACTTC.

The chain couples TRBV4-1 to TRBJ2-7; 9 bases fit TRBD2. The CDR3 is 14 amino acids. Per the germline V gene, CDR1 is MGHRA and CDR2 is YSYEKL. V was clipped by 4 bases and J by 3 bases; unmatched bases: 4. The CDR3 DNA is TGCGCCAGCAGCCTTCGGACTAGCGACTACGAGCAGTACTTC. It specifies CASSLRTSDYEQYF.

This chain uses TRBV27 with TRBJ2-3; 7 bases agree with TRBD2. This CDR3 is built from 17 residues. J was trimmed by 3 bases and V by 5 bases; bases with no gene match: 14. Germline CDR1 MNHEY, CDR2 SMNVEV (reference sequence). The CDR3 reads CASSPLRASGTTDTQYF. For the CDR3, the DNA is TGTGCCAGCAGTCCCCTCCGGGCTAGCGGTACTACAGATACGCAGTATTTT.